The entry that follows covers one TCR beta chain sequence. Its antigen is not identified. The data originate from a study of Ad26.COV2.S vaccination and SARS-CoV-2 variants. Study-wide results and caveats: It was reported that spike-specific CD8+ and CD4+ T cell responses were substantially broad after vaccination.

V shed 2 bases and J 5 bases; nucleotides not matched to a gene: 6. The V gene's germline CDR1 is MNHEY and CDR2 SMNVEV (reference sequence). The CDR3 is 15 residues long. Generated by immunoSEQ multiplex PCR, the TCRdb table keeps only in-frame clones and is missing some. The repertoire holds roughly 240,000 clones, 85% to 90% seen once, with roughly a tenth in the top ten. Treatment specified: approximately 18 received Ad26.COV2.S at low or high dose, single or two shots; a few received placebo; per-sample allocation not given. Collection of samples fell on day 63 after the first vaccine or placebo injection.

This sample comprised peripheral blood, obtained in a trial of Ad26.COV2.S vaccine versus placebo. The sequence came from a person between 18 and 65 years old who received the Ad26.COV2.S COVID-19 vaccine or a placebo. The V call is TRBV27, the J call TRBJ2-3; TRBD2 matches at 8 bases. The CDR3: CASSLITSGEDTQYF. The CDR3 nucleotides read TGTGCCAGCAGTTTAATAACTAGCGGAGAAGATACGCAGTATTTT.